What follows describes a single T cell receptor (beta chain). This clonotype showed up just a few times. This clone's antigen is unknown. No base quality values were provided; no much bigger clone lies one nucleotide off. Ficoll-Paque density gradient centrifugation was used to isolate PBMCs. The entry originates in a study of T-cell memory formation after mild COVID-19 (dated by TCRdb to about 2021). General notes on the study: TCR sequence clusters from the two donors were largely donor specific. Longitudinal TCRalpha and TCRbeta repertoire sequencing tracked T-cell clones expanding and contracting after mild COVID-19 in two donors. The cohort was made up of two young adult volunteers, one female and one male, who were previously healthy.

Summary of the overall study and its limitations: Contracting CD4+ clones were located mainly in the CM and EM memory subsets, whereas CD8+ clones were found to be enriched in EMRA. Whether the second-wave clones peaking on day 37 were SARS-CoV-2 specific was not confirmed. Clones contracting from day 15 to 85 had balanced CD4/CD8 phenotypes, while a second wave expanding from day 15 to 37 was biased towards CD4+. Some responding clones were detected in pre-infection memory, suggesting pre-existing cross-reactive memory T cells joined the SARS-CoV-2 response. Only a couple of mild cases were covered by the study, and larger cohorts that include severe cases with pre-infection samples were considered necessary.

Sequencing took place on an Illumina NovaSeq 6000. TCRalpha and TCRbeta cDNA libraries were constructed by 5'RACE with constant-segment primers, with sample barcodes and unique molecular identifiers being introduced. RNA was extracted from every sample with Trizol reagent. Libraries were amplified in two PCR steps, with a second sample barcode and Illumina TruSeq adapters added in the second step. Sequencing of libraries was performed on an Illumina NovaSeq with 2 x 150 bp paired-end reads. The authors' pipeline ran thus. Demultiplexing of reads and collapsing into UMI-guided consensus sequences were performed with migec v1.2.7. Using mixcr v2.1.11, UMI consensuses were aligned to TRA and TRB V and J templates and then assembled into clonotypes. A clonotype was counted as expanded or contracted only when both edgeR and NoisET called the clonotype significant, with the noise models trained on biological replicates. For edgeR calls, a false discovery rate-adjusted p below 0.01 and a log2 fold-change threshold of 1 were applied. As an exploratory analysis of dynamics, max-normalized trajectories of the 1000 most abundant clonotypes were examined by PCA with hierarchical clustering. Separately sequenced CD4+ and CD8+ repertoires were used to assign the CD4 or CD8 phenotype of responding clones. TCRdb trimmed public reads at Q25 via fastp, called clones via MiXCR and kept in-frame beta chains. Rows with one shared CDR3 protein collapse into an entry with the most common genes and DNA. TCRdb, rather than the study authors, made the V and J calls. This sample has 550,000 to 600,000 distinct CDR3 sequences in its table, and roughly a fifth of those were observed once. Jointly, the top ten make up roughly 8.3% of the sample.

In the germline V gene, CDR1 corresponds to SQVTM and CDR2 to ANQGSEA. The CDR3 has 15 amino acids, counting the end cysteine and phenylalanine. Only the CDR3 part of the read is kept: 45 bases, read in frame from the first base. V lost 8 bases and J lost 1 base; the stretch between them is 20 bases long. Here the chain combines TRBV29-1 and TRBJ1-1, with the identity of the D gene unclear. The sequencing input was PBMCs or a T cell subset sorted from them (not recorded which). This TCR was recovered from an adult woman who had mild COVID-19 (a few samples of this study predate the infection). The sample titles of this study are shuffled in the database, so cell type and time point are left out; the donor was told from shared clones. The CDR3 region: CSSRALWGENTEAFF. The nucleotides read TGCAGCTCAAGGGCCCTCTGGGGAGAGAACACTGAAGCTTTCTTT.